Following are 4 T cell receptor beta chains from one sample sequenced in a study of cytomegalovirus exposure and HLA in healthy donors. With 60 Vbeta and 13 Jbeta primers, the PCR was carried out. The data were produced by immunoSEQ multiplex PCR, yet TCRdb's version contains in-frame clones alone and is incomplete. The profile covers roughly 150,000 clones, with roughly 84% appearing a single time and 2% to 2.5% taken by the ten largest. Sequencing was carried out using PBMCs. These receptors were obtained from a boy aged 2 to 10 in good health and CMV-seronegative.

This clone was observed a single time. V is TRBV5-1 and J is TRBJ2-5; 8 bases map to TRBD2. V shed 2 bases and J 4 bases; nucleotides not matched to a gene: 10. The CDR3 runs 16 residues. Germline V gene lookup returns CDR1 SGHRS and CDR2 YFSETQ. The CDR3 DNA reads as TGCGCCAGCAGCTTCGAAGTGGGACTAGGGGGAGAGACCCAGTACTTC. Translated, it gives CASSFEVGLGGETQYF.

The chain joins TRBV5-4 to TRBJ2-1; 7 nucleotides align to TRBD2. Germline lookup yields CDR1 SGHNT and CDR2 YYREEE (reference sequence). The CDR3 covers 13 residues. After removal of 4 bases from V and 9 bases from J, the junction contained 7 bases not matched to a gene. CDR3 sequence: CASSPREGVEQFF. The CDR3 DNA sequence: TGTGCCAGCAGCCCCAGGGAGGGTGTTGAGCAGTTCTTC.

This sequence joins TRBV4-1 and TRBJ2-3; 15 bases map to TRBD2. V lost 4 bases, J lost 6 bases, and 14 bases stayed unmatched. Germline values: CDR1 MGHRA, CDR2 YSYEKL. This CDR3 is 19 amino acids long. CDR3 region: CASSPWTSGGDRVADTQYF. As DNA, the CDR3 is TGCGCCAGCAGCCCCTGGACTAGCGGGGGGGATCGTGTAGCGGATACGCAGTATTTT.

The chain has TRBV5-1 and TRBJ2-7, with 9 bases lining up with TRBD1. Germline values: CDR1 SGHRS, CDR2 YFSETQ. With V trimmed by 0 bases and J by 3 bases, 1 base remained unmatched. This CDR3 is 14 amino acids long. CDR3 residues: CASSLATGGYEQYF. For the CDR3, the DNA is TGCGCCAGCAGCTTGGCGACAGGGGGCTACGAGCAGTACTTC.